The present entry profiles one T cell receptor (beta chain) with its context. The antigen is not known. The sample is drawn from a study of T cells in Graves' hyperthyroidism and ophthalmopathy. Regarding the study as a whole: In validation, the model predicted ophthalmopathy. These predictions came a median approximately 5.9 months before onset.

The CDR3 has 14 residues. Trimming removed 2 bases at V and 1 base at J, with 9 bases between. Germline assignment: CDR1 SGHDT and CDR2 YYEEEE. It was RNA transcripts that yielded the amplified TCR beta CDR3 regions. Using the HTBI primer set, a first-round RT-PCR was run on the TCR CDR3. TCRdb independently ran MiXCR on the multiplex PCR reads; one entry per CDR3 protein. The table has approximately 300,000 distinct CDR3 sequences, more than 15% seen once; the top ten hold about 50%. This TCR was recovered from a woman aged 55 to 70 with Graves' ophthalmopathy. Sample: blood. The genes are TRBV5-6 and TRBJ1-1; D remains unclear. CDR3 residues: CASSFGVENTEAFF. The CDR3 bases are TGTGCCAGCAGCTTTGGAGTTGAGAACACTGAAGCTTTCTTT.